One and the same sample provided the 9 T cell receptor beta chains below, sequenced in a study of T cells in narcolepsy. Some clones are missing from TCRdb's copy, which holds only in-frame ones; the method was immunoSEQ multiplex PCR. The data show under 35,000 clones, approximately 85% seen once. Sequencing input: CD45RA- memory CD4+ T cells from PBMCs. These receptors came from a human donor with narcolepsy.

The chain employs TRBV5-6 and TRBJ2-6; 7 bases fit TRBD1. The CDR3 length is 16 residues. Losses at the gene ends were 4 bases for V and 2 bases for J; bases not matched to a gene: 6. Germline-derived CDR1 and CDR2 are SGHDT and YYEEEE. The DNA of the CDR3 is TGTGCCAGCAGCCGTGACAGGGCCCCTGGGGCCAACGTCCTGACTTTC. Its protein is CASSRDRAPGANVLTF.

This chain joins TRBV11-2 and TRBJ1-1, with D maybe TRBD1 (6 bases). This CDR3 is 17 amino acids long. Trimming left V 6 bases short and J 0 bases short, with 20 bases between. The germline V gene has CDR1 SGHAT and CDR2 FQNNGV. The CDR3 DNA reads as TGTGCCAGCAGTTCCGGGGACAAATCCTACCTGAACACTGAAGCTTTCTTT. It codes for CASSSGDKSYLNTEAFF.

The CDR3 sequence is CASSRQGTGQTYGYTF. In nucleotides, the CDR3 is TGTGCCAGCAGTAGGCAGGGGACGGGACAGACATATGGCTACACCTTC. This rearrangement joins TRBV9 to TRBJ1-2, with TRBD1 identical over 7 bases. V was clipped by 5 bases and J by 5 bases; unmatched bases: 15. CDR3 size: 16 residues. Germline V gives CDR1 SGDLS, CDR2 YYNGEE.

This clone was counted a few times. This chain connects TRBV6-5 to TRBJ1-5; D ambiguous. This CDR3 contains 13 residues. Germline CDR1 reads MNHEY; CDR2 reads SVGAGI. Trimming pared 3 bases from V and 4 bases from J, leaving 7 bases between. CDR3 sequence (DNA): TGTGCCAGCAGTTATACTGGGAATCAGCCCCAGCATTTT. It is translated as CASSYTGNQPQHF.

This chain connects TRBV6-1 to TRBJ2-7, with D perhaps TRBD1 or TRBD2 (5 bases each). The CDR3 sequence is 14 residues long. Trimming removed 10 bases from V and 0 bases from J, with 16 bases in between. The germline V gene encodes CDR1 MNHNS and CDR2 SASEGT. The CDR3 reads CATSPGRISYEQYF. For the CDR3, the DNA is TGTGCCACCTCCCCGGGACGTATCTCCTACGAGCAGTACTTC.

The chain links TRBV4-3 to TRBJ1-2; D is perhaps TRBD1 (5 bases). CDR1 and CDR2 (germline): LGHNA, YSLEER. CDR3 length: 16 amino acids. The V end was cut by 0 bases, the J end by 5 bases, with 16 bases between. CDR3 bases: TGCGCCAGCAGCCAAGAACGCGGGACGGGGGAGTATGGCTACACCTTC. It is translated as CASSQERGTGEYGYTF.

The rearrangement links TRBV5-1 to TRBJ2-3, with TRBD1 matching over 9 bases. With V trimmed by 2 bases and J by 5 bases, 3 bases remained unmatched. Germline values: CDR1 SGHRS, CDR2 YFSETQ. There are 14 residues in the CDR3. Here the CDR3 reads CASSLQGAGDTQYF. The CDR3 bases are TGCGCCAGCAGCTTACAGGGGGCAGGAGATACGCAGTATTTT. The full variable domain, rest sourced from reference TRBV5-1 and TRBJ2-3, is KAGVTQTPRYLIKTRGQQVTLSCSPISGHRSVSWYQQTPGQGLQFLFEYFSETQRNKGNFPGRFSGRQFSNSRSEMNVSTLELGDSALYLCASSLQGAGDTQYFGPGTRLTVL.

V is TRBV19 and J is TRBJ2-1; TRBD2 matches at 8 bases. The germline V gene has CDR1 LNHDA and CDR2 SQIVND (reference sequence). CDR3 length equals 15 residues. The ends lost 7 bases at V and 4 bases at J; junction bases unmatched: 9. This CDR3 reads CASTRGTRPYNEQFF. For the CDR3, the DNA is TGTGCCAGTACCCGAGGGACTAGGCCTTACAATGAGCAGTTCTTC.

This clone was seen a single time. The V and J genes are TRBV5-1 and TRBJ2-2, with D uncertain. The CDR3 has 13 amino acids. The V and J ends lost 0 bases and 6 bases respectively, with 6 bases between them. Germline V gives CDR1 SGHRS, CDR2 YFSETQ. DNA of the CDR3: TGCGCCAGCAGCTTGGAAGTACCCGGGGAGCTGTTTTTT. Protein: CASSLEVPGELFF. Full variable domain (outside the CDR3, taken from reference TRBV5-1 and TRBJ2-2): KAGVTQTPRYLIKTRGQQVTLSCSPISGHRSVSWYQQTPGQGLQFLFEYFSETQRNKGNFPGRFSGRQFSNSRSEMNVSTLELGDSALYLCASSLEVPGELFFGEGSRLTVL.